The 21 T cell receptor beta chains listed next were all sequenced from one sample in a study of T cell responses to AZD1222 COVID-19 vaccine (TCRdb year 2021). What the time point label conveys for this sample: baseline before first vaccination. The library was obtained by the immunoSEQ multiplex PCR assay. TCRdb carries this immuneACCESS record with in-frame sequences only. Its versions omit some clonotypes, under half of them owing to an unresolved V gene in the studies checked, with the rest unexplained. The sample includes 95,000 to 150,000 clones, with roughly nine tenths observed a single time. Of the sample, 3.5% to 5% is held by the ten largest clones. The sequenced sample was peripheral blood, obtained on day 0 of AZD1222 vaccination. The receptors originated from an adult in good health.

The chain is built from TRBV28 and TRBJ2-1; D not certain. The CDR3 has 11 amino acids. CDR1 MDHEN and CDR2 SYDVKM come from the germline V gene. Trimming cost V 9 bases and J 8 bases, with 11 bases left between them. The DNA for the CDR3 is TGTGCCAGTACCAGAGGCGATGAGCAGTTCTTC. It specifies CASTRGDEQFF.

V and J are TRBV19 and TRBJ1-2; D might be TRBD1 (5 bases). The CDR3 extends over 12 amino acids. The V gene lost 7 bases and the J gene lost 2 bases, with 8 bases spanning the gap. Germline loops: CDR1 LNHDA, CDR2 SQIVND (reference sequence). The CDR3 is CASTGDNYGYTF. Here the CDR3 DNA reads TGTGCCAGTACCGGGGACAACTATGGCTACACCTTC.

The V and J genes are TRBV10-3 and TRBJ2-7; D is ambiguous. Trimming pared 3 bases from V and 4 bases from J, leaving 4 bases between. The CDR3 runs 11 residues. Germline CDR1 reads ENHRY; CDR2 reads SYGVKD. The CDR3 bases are TGTGCCATCAGTGACAGTTACGAGCAGTACTTC. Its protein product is CAISDSYEQYF.

The CDR3 DNA is TGTGCCAGCAGTTCATCTTATCCGGGACGCTCTGGAAACACCATATATTTT. Its protein product is CASSSSYPGRSGNTIYF. This chain connects TRBV28 to TRBJ1-3; D is perhaps TRBD1 (5 bases). The CDR3 has 17 residues. Trimming stripped 4 bases from V and 0 bases from J, with 16 bases between. The germline gives CDR1 MDHEN, CDR2 SYDVKM.

The CDR3 coding sequence is TGCAGCGTATATAGGTGGAACACTGAAGCTTTCTTT. The encoded protein is CSVYRWNTEAFF. The chain recombines TRBV29-1 with TRBJ1-1, with D unresolved. The germline CDR1 and CDR2 sequences are SQVTM and ANQGSEA. Trimming took off 6 bases at V and 1 base at J, with 9 bases between the two ends. The CDR3 is made up of 12 amino acids.

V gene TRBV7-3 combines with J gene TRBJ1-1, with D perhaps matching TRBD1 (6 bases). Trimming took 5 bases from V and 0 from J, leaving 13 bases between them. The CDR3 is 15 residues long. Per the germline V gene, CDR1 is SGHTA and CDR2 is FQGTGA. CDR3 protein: CASSTNGQLNTEAFF. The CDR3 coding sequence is TGTGCCAGCAGCACCAATGGACAGTTGAACACTGAAGCTTTCTTT.

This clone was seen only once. CDR3 DNA sequence: TGCGCCAGCAGCTGGGGCAGTGCCTTCCTCAACTCTGGAAACACCATATATTTT. As protein: CASSWGSAFLNSGNTIYF. The chain is built from TRBV4-1 and TRBJ1-3, with D possibly being TRBD1 (5 bases). The CDR3 totals 18 residues. Trimming shortened V by 5 bases and J by 0 bases, and 20 bases separated the two germline ends. CDR1 is MGHRA, CDR2 YSYEKL, per germline.

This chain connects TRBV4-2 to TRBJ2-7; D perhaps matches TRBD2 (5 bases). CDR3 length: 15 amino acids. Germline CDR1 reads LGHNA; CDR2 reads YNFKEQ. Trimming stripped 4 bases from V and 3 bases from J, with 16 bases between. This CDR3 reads CASSLGDGEYYEQYF. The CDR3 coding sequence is TGTGCCAGCAGCCTCGGCGACGGGGAATACTACGAGCAGTACTTC.

CDR3 in amino acids: CASSTGNTIYF. The CDR3 DNA follows: TGTGCCAGTAGTACGGGAAACACCATATATTTT. V and J are TRBV19 and TRBJ1-3; D not certain. Germline V lookup: CDR1 LNHDA, CDR2 SQIVND (reference sequence). This CDR3 is built from 11 residues. V gave up 4 bases and J gave up 4 bases, with 2 bases separating them.

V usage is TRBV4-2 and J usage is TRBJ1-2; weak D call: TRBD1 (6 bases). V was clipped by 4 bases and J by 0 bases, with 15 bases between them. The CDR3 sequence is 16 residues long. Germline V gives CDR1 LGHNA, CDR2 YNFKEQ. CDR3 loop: CASSRAPGGTNYGYTF. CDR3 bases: TGTGCCAGCAGCCGAGCGCCGGGGGGCACTAACTATGGCTACACCTTC.

The DNA for the CDR3 is TGTGCCAGCAGCGGGTCATGGAGGGATGAAGCTTTCTTT. It translates to CASSGSWRDEAFF. V usage is TRBV9 and J usage is TRBJ1-1; unclear D gene. The CDR3 spans 13 residues. Germline lookup yields CDR1 SGDLS and CDR2 YYNGEE. The germline V and J ends were trimmed by 3 bases and 7 bases, with 13 bases remaining between them.

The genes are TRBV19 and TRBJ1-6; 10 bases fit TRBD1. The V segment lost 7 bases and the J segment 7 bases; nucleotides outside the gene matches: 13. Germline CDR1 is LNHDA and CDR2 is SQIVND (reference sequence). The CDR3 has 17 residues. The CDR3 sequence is CASKTTQGQGWNSPLHF. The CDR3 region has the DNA TGTGCCAGTAAAACGACCCAGGGACAGGGGTGGAATTCACCCCTCCACTTT.

The CDR3 sequence: CASSEPRFF. CDR3 in DNA: TGTGCCAGCAGTGAACCCCGGTTCTTC. This chain joins TRBV2 and TRBJ2-1; no firm D call. CDR1 and CDR2 (germline): SNHLY, FYNNEI. The V and J ends lost 2 bases and 15 bases respectively, with 5 bases between them. The CDR3 length is 9 residues.

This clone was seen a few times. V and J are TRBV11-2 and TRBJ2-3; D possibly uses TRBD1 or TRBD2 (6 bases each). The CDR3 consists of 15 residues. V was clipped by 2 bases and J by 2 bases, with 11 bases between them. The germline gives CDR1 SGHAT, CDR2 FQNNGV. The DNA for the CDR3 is TGTGCCAGCAGCTTATCTAGGGGGGACACAGATACGCAGTATTTT. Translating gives CASSLSRGDTDTQYF.

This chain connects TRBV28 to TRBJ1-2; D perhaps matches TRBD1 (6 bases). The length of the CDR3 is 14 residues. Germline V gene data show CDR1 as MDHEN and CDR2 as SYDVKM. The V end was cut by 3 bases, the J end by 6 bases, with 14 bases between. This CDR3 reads CASSLSQGMHGYTF. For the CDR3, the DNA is TGTGCCAGCAGTTTGAGTCAGGGGATGCATGGCTACACCTTC.

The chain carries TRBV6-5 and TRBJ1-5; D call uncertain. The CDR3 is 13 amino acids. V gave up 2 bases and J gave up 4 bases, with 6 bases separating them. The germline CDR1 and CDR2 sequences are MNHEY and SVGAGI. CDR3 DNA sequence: TGTGCCAGCAGTTACACAATAAATCAGCCCCAGCATTTT. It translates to CASSYTINQPQHF.

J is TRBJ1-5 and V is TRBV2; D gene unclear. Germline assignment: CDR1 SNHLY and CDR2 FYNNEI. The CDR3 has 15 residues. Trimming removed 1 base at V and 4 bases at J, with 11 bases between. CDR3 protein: CASSEDTERNQPQHF. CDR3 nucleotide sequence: TGTGCCAGCAGTGAAGACACCGAACGTAATCAGCCCCAGCATTTT.

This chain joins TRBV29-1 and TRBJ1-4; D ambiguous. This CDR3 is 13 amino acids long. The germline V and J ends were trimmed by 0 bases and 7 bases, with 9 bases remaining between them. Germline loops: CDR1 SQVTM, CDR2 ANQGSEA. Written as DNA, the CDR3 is TGCAGCGTTGAAGAGGGGTCGGGTGAAAAACTGTTTTTT. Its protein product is CSVEEGSGEKLFF.

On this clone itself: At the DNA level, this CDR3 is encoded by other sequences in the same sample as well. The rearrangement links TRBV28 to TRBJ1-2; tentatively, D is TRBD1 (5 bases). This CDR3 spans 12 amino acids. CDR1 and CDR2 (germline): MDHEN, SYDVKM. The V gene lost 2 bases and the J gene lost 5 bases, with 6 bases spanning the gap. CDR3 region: CASSLGGYGYTF. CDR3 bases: TGTGCCAGCAGTTTAGGGGGATATGGCTACACCTTC.

The CDR3 DNA sequence: TGTGCCAGCAGTTTGGACAGTTCGGGGAGATTGTCGGAGGAAAAACTGTTTTTT. Translating it yields CASSLDSSGRLSEEKLFF. The rearrangement joins TRBV28 to TRBJ1-4, with a possible D match to TRBD1 (6 bases). CDR1 is MDHEN and CDR2 is SYDVKM in the germline V gene. CDR3 length equals 18 residues. Trimming took off 3 bases at V and 8 bases at J, with 25 bases between the two ends.

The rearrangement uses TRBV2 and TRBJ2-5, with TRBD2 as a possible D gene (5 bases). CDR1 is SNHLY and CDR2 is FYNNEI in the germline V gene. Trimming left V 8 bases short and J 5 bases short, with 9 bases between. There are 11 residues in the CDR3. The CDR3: CASSAGETQYF. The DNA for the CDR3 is TGTGCCAGCTCGGCGGGTGAGACCCAGTACTTC.